This T cell receptor beta chain was recovered during a study of cytomegalovirus exposure and HLA in healthy donors. Regarding the study as a whole: Usually a TCR sequence was rare, but some public TCRs were found in many donors. The study labeled around 160 TCR beta chains cytomegalovirus-associated. Testing in vitro showed a few CMV-associated chains specific for CMV antigens.

It was the approximately 120-subject validation cohort, separate from the roughly 700-subject first cohort, to which the donors belonged. Details on this clone: Its cognate antigen is unknown.

The table came from immunoSEQ multiplex PCR; TCRdb's copy has only in-frame clones and leaves some out. This sample has a few hundred thousand clones, with 86% found just once. This TCR was recovered from a woman aged 18-29 years in good health and CMV-seronegative. Sequenced input: PBMCs.

The CDR3, as DNA: TGTGCCAGTAGTACTATAGCGGGAGAAGAGACCCAGTACTTC. Amino acids: CASSTIAGEETQYF. V gene TRBV19 combines with J gene TRBJ2-5; 9 bases agree with TRBD2. Per germline, CDR1 LNHDA and CDR2 SQIVND (reference sequence). Trimming removed 4 bases from V and 3 bases from J; junction bases left unmatched: 3. This CDR3 region has 14 residues.